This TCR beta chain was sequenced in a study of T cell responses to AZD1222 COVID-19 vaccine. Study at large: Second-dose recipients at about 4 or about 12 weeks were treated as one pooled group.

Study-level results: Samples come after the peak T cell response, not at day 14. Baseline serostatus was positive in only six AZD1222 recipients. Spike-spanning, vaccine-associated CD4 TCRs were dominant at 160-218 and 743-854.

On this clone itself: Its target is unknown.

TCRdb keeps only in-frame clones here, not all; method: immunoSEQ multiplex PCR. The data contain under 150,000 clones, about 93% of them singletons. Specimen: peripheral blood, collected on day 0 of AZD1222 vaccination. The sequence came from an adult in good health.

Written as DNA, the CDR3 is TGTGCCAGCAGCTTGGGGACTAGCGGGAGTCTAGCCGGGGAGCTGTTTTTT. Encoded protein: CASSLGTSGSLAGELFF. V and J are TRBV7-9 and TRBJ2-2; 14 bases agree with TRBD2. The CDR3 extends over 17 amino acids. With 3 bases clipped from V and 6 bases from J, the junction kept 6 bases outside the gene matches. CDR1 and CDR2 from the germline V gene are SEHNR and FQNEAQ (reference sequence).